This is a list of T cell receptor beta chains from one sample in a study of radiation and T cells in renal cell carcinoma. The data were produced by immunoSEQ multiplex PCR, yet TCRdb's version contains in-frame clones alone and is incomplete. The sample shows roughly 86,000 clones, around 85% of them seen only once. The sample consisted of blood, taken from a patient whose treatment included radiotherapy and nephrectomy. These receptor sequences come from a man aged 50 to 60 with renal cell carcinoma. Both conserved end residues are part of each CDR3. A D gene is named only where the DNA matches it firmly. Clone size is shown for a subset of rows, as once, few, many or a class of expanded clone.

d_gene	v_gene	abundance	j_gene	CDR3nt	CDR3aa
-	TRBV5-1	-	TRBJ2-5	TGCGCCAGCAGCTTGAGGCAGGGAGAGGAGACCCAGTACTTC	CASSLRQGEETQYF
-	TRBV6-5	-	TRBJ2-7	TGTGCCAGCAGTCTCCATAACGAGCAGTACTTC	CASSLHNEQYF
-	TRBV4-1	-	TRBJ1-1	TGCGCCAGCAGCCAAGACAGTTACAACACTGAAGCTTTCTTT	CASSQDSYNTEAFF
TRBD1	TRBV19	once	TRBJ1-2	TGTGCCAGTAGTGCTCCGACAGGGGTCTTCAATGGCTACACCTTC	CASSAPTGVFNGYTF
-	TRBV7-3	-	TRBJ1-1	TGTGCCAGCAGCTCCGTCGGGTACACTGAAGCTTTCTTT	CASSSVGYTEAFF
-	TRBV4-3	-	TRBJ2-1	TGCGCCAGCAGCCAAGCCGACAGGCTACTTTACAATGAGCAGTTCTTC	CASSQADRLLYNEQFF
TRBD1	TRBV5-1	once	TRBJ2-1	TGCGCCAGCCGACAGGGGGGAAAATGGGAGCAGTTCTTC	CASRQGGKWEQFF
-	TRBV9	-	TRBJ1-2	TGTGCCAGCAGCGTAGCGGAGGGGCCCTTAAGTGACTACACCTTC	CASSVAEGPLSDYTF
-	TRBV7-2	-	TRBJ1-1	TGTGCCAGCAGCTTTTTGGCCATGAACACTGAAGCTTTCTTT	CASSFLAMNTEAFF
-	TRBV27	medium-sized	TRBJ2-7	TGTGCCAGCAGTTTAGCGGGGCCCACCCTGTACGAGCAGTACTTC	CASSLAGPTLYEQYF
-	TRBV6-6	-	TRBJ1-1	TGTGCCAGCAGGGAGACGACAGAACTGGAAGCTTTCTTT	CASRETTELEAFF
-	TRBV7-6	-	TRBJ1-5	TGTGCCAGCAGCTTAGCCCCAGGATTCAATCAGCCCCAGCATTTT	CASSLAPGFNQPQHF
-	TRBV29-1	-	TRBJ2-2	TGCAGCGCCGAAGCAGGGGATAACACCGGGGAGCTGTTTTTT	CSAEAGDNTGELFF
-	TRBV9	-	TRBJ1-2	TGTGCCAGCCAAAGCCGTGATGGCTACACCTTC	CASQSRDGYTF
TRBD1	TRBV9	-	TRBJ1-2	TGTGCCAGCAGCCCTAGGGACAGGGGCTATGGCTACACCTTC	CASSPRDRGYGYTF
-	TRBV9	-	TRBJ2-2	TGTGCCAGCAGCGTCCGGGTGGTAGCGGCTACCGGGGAGCTGTTTTTT	CASSVRVVAATGELFF
TRBD2	TRBV5-6	-	TRBJ2-4	TGTGCCAGCAGCTTCCTAGCGGAAACAAAAAACATTCAGTACTTC	CASSFLAETKNIQYF
TRBD1	TRBV28	-	TRBJ1-2	TGTGCCAGCAGTTTAAGGGACAGGACGTCTAACTATGGCTACACCTTC	CASSLRDRTSNYGYTF
-	TRBV6-5	-	TRBJ2-7	TGTGCCAGCAGTTACTCGGGGCAGGGGTACGAGCAGTACTTC	CASSYSGQGYEQYF
-	TRBV28	-	TRBJ2-5	TGTGCCAGCAGTTTGTGGACAGAGACCCAGTACTTC	CASSLWTETQYF
-	TRBV7-2	-	TRBJ2-1	TGTGCCAGCAGCTTAGGTAGATACAATGAGCAGTTCTTC	CASSLGRYNEQFF
-	TRBV2	-	TRBJ1-5	TGTGCCAGCAGTGTCGAACAGGGAAGCAATCAGCCCCAGCATTTT	CASSVEQGSNQPQHF
-	TRBV2	once	TRBJ2-7	TGTGCCAGCAGTGATTCTATCCCTGGTGATTACGAGCAGTACTTC	CASSDSIPGDYEQYF
-	TRBV7-6	-	TRBJ2-2	TGTGCCAGCAGCTTAACGGCCGCGAACACCGGGGAGCTGTTTTTT	CASSLTAANTGELFF
-	TRBV21-1	-	TRBJ1-1	TGTGCCAGCAGCGGGAGGCCTAAACAGGGGGTGGGAGGAGCTTTCTTT	CASSGRPKQGVGGAFF
TRBD2	TRBV9	-	TRBJ2-1	TGTGCCAGCAGCGTAACAGGGCTAGCGGGAGGTAATGAGCAGTTCTTC	CASSVTGLAGGNEQFF
-	TRBV5-4	once	TRBJ2-5	TGTGCCAGCAGCTTCGGACAGCAAACACAAGAGACCCAGTACTTC	CASSFGQQTQETQYF
TRBD1	TRBV5-6	-	TRBJ2-7	TGTGCCAGCAGTTCCGCCCCGGGACAGGGGAATTCCTACGAGCAGTACTTC	CASSSAPGQGNSYEQYF
TRBD2	TRBV5-5	-	TRBJ2-1	TGTGCCAGCATCCCTTTCGGGACTAGCGGTTACAATGAGCAGTTCTTC	CASIPFGTSGYNEQFF
-	TRBV7-6	-	TRBJ1-1	TGTGCCAGCAGCTTAGCGGTCGGGACTGAAGCTTTCTTT	CASSLAVGTEAFF
-	TRBV15	-	TRBJ2-3	TGTGCCACCAGCGGATGGACAGTTCTTAGCACAGATACGCAGTATTTT	CATSGWTVLSTDTQYF
-	TRBV7-6	once	TRBJ2-5	TGTGCCAGCAGCGCGCCGGGGGTTGAGACCCAGTACTTC	CASSAPGVETQYF
TRBD2	TRBV19	-	TRBJ2-2	TGTGCCAGTATGATGGGACTAGCGGGGGGAATCGGGGAGCTGTTTTTT	CASMMGLAGGIGELFF
TRBD1	TRBV7-6	few	TRBJ2-7	TGTGCCAGCAGCTTGAGGGACAGTGGGGACGAGCAGTACTTC	CASSLRDSGDEQYF
-	TRBV27	-	TRBJ2-2	TGTGCCAGCAAACCACGGGAGAGCACCGGGGAGCTGTTTTTT	CASKPRESTGELFF
-	TRBV29-1	-	TRBJ1-3	TGCAGCGGACAGATTCAATCTGGAAACACCATATATTTT	CSGQIQSGNTIYF
-	TRBV28	-	TRBJ1-2	TGTGCCAGCAGTAAAGGGACGGATGAAACTAACTATGGCTACACCTTC	CASSKGTDETNYGYTF
TRBD1	TRBV28	-	TRBJ1-2	TGTGCCAGCAGTTCACAGGGGGCCCCGCATGGCTACACCTTC	CASSSQGAPHGYTF
-	TRBV1	-	TRBJ1-1	TGCACCAGCAGCCAACCATGGGGATGGGCCCAAAACACTGAAGCTTTCTTT	CTSSQPWGWAQNTEAFF
-	TRBV28	-	TRBJ2-7	TGTGCCAGCATGGGGTTGGAGGGGGGCACTTCCTACGAGCAGTACTTC	CASMGLEGGTSYEQYF
-	TRBV29-1	-	TRBJ1-2	TGCAGCGAGGGAGACGGAACTAACTATGGCTACACCTTC	CSEGDGTNYGYTF
TRBD1	TRBV10-3	-	TRBJ2-3	TGTGCCATCAGTGACGAGGGGGCCCCTTCCACAGATACGCAGTATTTT	CAISDEGAPSTDTQYF
-	TRBV18	-	TRBJ1-3	TGTGCCAGCTCACCCTCAGGGGACTCTGGAAACACCATATATTTT	CASSPSGDSGNTIYF
-	TRBV4-3	-	TRBJ2-2	TGCGCCAGCAGCCAAGAGTCCTGGTCCGGGGAGCTGTTTTTT	CASSQESWSGELFF
TRBD1	TRBV28	-	TRBJ1-5	TGTGCCAGCAGTCCCGGCGGGACAGGGGATCGCAATCAGCCCCAGCATTTT	CASSPGGTGDRNQPQHF
-	TRBV7-3	-	TRBJ2-7	TGTGCCAGCAGCTTAGCGGACTCCTACGAGCAGTACTTC	CASSLADSYEQYF
TRBD1	TRBV27	-	TRBJ1-5	TGTGCCAGCAGTGCAGGACAGGGCGATCAGCCCCAGCATTTT	CASSAGQGDQPQHF
-	TRBV20-1	-	TRBJ2-1	TGCAGTGCTAGTGTCGGGAATGAGCAGTTCTTC	CSASVGNEQFF
-	TRBV29-1	-	TRBJ2-7	TGCAGCGCTAAACAGGAATCCTACGAGCAGTACTTC	CSAKQESYEQYF
-	TRBV28	-	TRBJ1-4	TGTGCCACCCTACCATTTAGGGGGAGGAATGAAAAACTGTTTTTT	CATLPFRGRNEKLFF
-	TRBV6-6	once	TRBJ1-6	TGTGCCAGCAGTTACTCGAGGACGGCGATCACCCTCCACTTT	CASSYSRTAITLHF
-	TRBV11-1	-	TRBJ1-2	TGTGCCAGCAGCCCTGGGGGCTCAGGCTATGGCTACACCTTC	CASSPGGSGYGYTF
TRBD1	TRBV5-1	-	TRBJ1-3	TGCGCCAGCAGCGGGACAGGGGCGGTTCGCCCTGGAAACACCATATATTTT	CASSGTGAVRPGNTIYF
-	TRBV6-5	-	TRBJ2-7	TGTGCCAGCAGGAGAGGCAGGGCATACGAGCAGTACTTC	CASRRGRAYEQYF
TRBD1	TRBV19	-	TRBJ2-1	TGTGCCAGTAGTATTACCGACAGGGTTTGGTACAATGAGCAGTTCTTC	CASSITDRVWYNEQFF
-	TRBV28	-	TRBJ2-2	TGTGCCAGCAGTTTTTTGGCCACTAACACCGGGGAGCTGTTTTTT	CASSFLATNTGELFF
-	TRBV7-9	-	TRBJ1-1	TGTGCCAGCAGCTTTGGGGTAGTCGACACTGAAGCTTTCTTT	CASSFGVVDTEAFF
-	TRBV5-1	-	TRBJ1-4	TGCGCCAGCAGCCCTACAGGTGCAACTAATGAAAAACTGTTTTTT	CASSPTGATNEKLFF
TRBD1	TRBV28	-	TRBJ1-2	TGTGCCAGCAGCATACAGGGGTATGGCTACACCTTC	CASSIQGYGYTF